Listed below are T cell receptor beta chains from one sample, sequenced in a study of blood T cell repertoires in COVID-19. Profiled with immunoSEQ multiplex PCR; TCRdb holds only in-frame clones, not every one. The sample lists more than 95,000 clones, roughly nine tenths occurring once. Sample: peripheral blood. These receptors came from a human donor in a cohort sampled during active COVID-19. Each CDR3 is given with its conserved first and last residue. Each record gives: V gene, CDR3 length, J gene, CDR3 protein.

TRBV19	15	TRBJ1-1	CASSISVRGYTEAFF
TRBV28	15	TRBJ1-3	CASSFGQGSGNTIYF
TRBV19	15	TRBJ1-5	CATEPTGTGNQPQHF
TRBV7-2	15	TRBJ1-2	CASSLAATGNYGYTF
TRBV7-9	13	TRBJ1-1	CASGLMADTEAFF
TRBV5-1	13	TRBJ2-3	CASSLAGTDTQYF
TRBV7-8	13	TRBJ1-4	CASSSGTAEKLFF
TRBV7-6	14	TRBJ2-2	CASSSLGRTGELFF
TRBV3-1/TRBV3-2	14	TRBJ1-6	CASSQGTVNSPLHF
TRBV7-2	13	TRBJ2-5	CASSPGVLETQYF
TRBV23-1	15	TRBJ1-5	CASSHRGQGNQPQHF
TRBV27	14	TRBJ1-4	CASSFQGTNEKLFF
TRBV14	19	TRBJ2-6	CASSGGITRQFWGANVLTF
TRBV5-1	12	TRBJ1-6	CASRRGDSPLHF
TRBV5-4	15	TRBJ2-2	CASSRSGRWAGELFF
TRBV2	15	TRBJ2-1	CASRGLAGIGDEQFF
TRBV7-9	15	TRBJ2-2	CASITSGGTTGELFF
TRBV5-1	16	TRBJ2-7	CASSPYGLAGEYEQYF
TRBV12-3/TRBV12-4	13	TRBJ1-3	CASRTGTGNTIYF
TRBV19	16	TRBJ2-1	CASSISGRGSYNEQFF
TRBV27	15	TRBJ2-3	CASRRWARRTDTQYF
TRBV3-1/TRBV3-2	15	TRBJ1-1	CASSPGFSQNTEAFF
TRBV27	15	TRBJ2-3	CASSSGGRGADTQYF
TRBV28	16	TRBJ2-7	CASSFPPGTGRYEQYF
TRBV4-3	20	TRBJ2-1	CASSQDLKQFPGGRTGEQFF
TRBV19	17	TRBJ2-1	CASSIEARTSGRGEQFF
TRBV19	15	TRBJ2-5	CASSILAGAQETQYF
TRBV11-2	15	TRBJ1-4	CASSPREGVGEKLFF
TRBV2	15	TRBJ1-2	CASSQPGGLIFGYTF
TRBV30	14	TRBJ1-2	CAWSVLFRGEGYTF
TRBV7-9	15	TRBJ2-7	CASSNTAGQNYEQYF
TRBV9	21	TRBJ2-5	CASSALGIGGTGDLRMETQYF
TRBV7-9	13	TRBJ2-7	CASVSGTGFEQYF
TRBV24-1	16	TRBJ2-5	CATSDLRPGVQETQYF
TRBV11-2	16	TRBJ1-4	CASSLAPTGVNEKLFF
TRBV27	13	TRBJ1-5	CASSSQGYQPQHF
TRBV4-2	15	TRBJ1-1	CASSQDFGGPSEAFF
TRBV12-3/TRBV12-4	13	TRBJ2-2	CASSTGGTGELFF
TRBV21-1	18	TRBJ2-7	CASSKLGLQPTDPVRQYF
TRBV11-3	17	TRBJ1-5	CASSVDPGQGSNQPQHF
TRBV12-5	13	TRBJ2-1	CASGPPGAVEQFF
TRBV18	16	TRBJ1-6	CASSPLSGAPGSPLHF
TRBV6-1	15	TRBJ1-6	CASSEEDSSASPLHF
TRBV2	13	TRBJ2-7	CAGDRGNSYEQYF
TRBV28	13	TRBJ2-5	CASSSPRDGAQYF
TRBV29-1	13	TRBJ1-2	CSSMTGGEPGYTF
TRBV9	14	TRBJ2-7	CASSPDQDRYEQYF
TRBV27	14	TRBJ1-5	CASRGTGASLPQHF
TRBV5-1	15	TRBJ2-3	CASSLENGTTDTQYF
TRBV5-4	18	TRBJ2-5	CASSPGLAGLPRQETQYF
TRBV15	15	TRBJ1-2	CATSRVGKRGLGYTF